This entry describes one TCR beta chain. Its specificity is not known. The entry originates in a study of T cell responses to AZD1222 COVID-19 vaccine. Study outcomes and limitations: Compared with day 0, the breadth and depth of the Spike-specific TCR repertoire rose significantly after two doses of AZD1222. Clonal diversity was possibly underestimated, and the donors were mostly white British, with more females. Seropositive status at baseline applied to only six AZD1222 recipients. Repertoires were collected only later (after the peak T cell response had occurred).

The CDR3 has 14 amino acids. After removal of 3 bases from V and 0 bases from J, the junction contained 2 bases not matched to a gene. Germline values: CDR1 SGHDT, CDR2 YYEEEE. Sequenced by immunoSEQ multiplex PCR; TCRdb stores in-frame clones only, minus some. The sample includes 90,000 to 120,000 clones, 87% of them seen just once. The sample here was peripheral blood, taken on day 0 of AZD1222 vaccination. The sequence derives from an adult in good health. This chain joins TRBV5-6 and TRBJ1-1; 7 bases line up with TRBD1. CDR3: CASSSGQLNTEAFF. The CDR3 coding sequence is TGTGCCAGCAGCTCGGGACAGTTGAACACTGAAGCTTTCTTT.